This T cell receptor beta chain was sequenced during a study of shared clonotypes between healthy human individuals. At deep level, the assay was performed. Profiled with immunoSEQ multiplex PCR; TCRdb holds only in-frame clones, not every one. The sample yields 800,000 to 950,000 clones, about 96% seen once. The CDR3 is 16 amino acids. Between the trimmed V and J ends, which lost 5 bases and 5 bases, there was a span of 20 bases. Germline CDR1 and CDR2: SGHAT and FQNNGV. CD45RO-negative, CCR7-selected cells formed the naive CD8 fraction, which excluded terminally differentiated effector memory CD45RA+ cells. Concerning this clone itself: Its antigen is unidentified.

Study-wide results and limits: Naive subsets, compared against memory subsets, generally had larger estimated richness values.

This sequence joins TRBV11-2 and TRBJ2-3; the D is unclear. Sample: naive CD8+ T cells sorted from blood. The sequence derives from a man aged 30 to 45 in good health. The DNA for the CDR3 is TGTGCCAGCAGCGACCTAATAGGGCCGAACGGAGATACGCAGTATTTT. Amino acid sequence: CASSDLIGPNGDTQYF.